What follows describes a single T cell receptor beta chain. These data are taken from a study of blood T cell repertoires in COVID-19. The protocol was immunoSEQ multiplex PCR, while the TCRdb copy is restricted to in-frame clones and leaves out a portion. The table lists 360,000 or so clones, about 90% of them singletons. The sequence was obtained from a young woman who had recovered from COVID-19. The material sequenced was PBMCs or T cells enriched from blood (not recorded which).

For the CDR3, the DNA is TGTGCCAGTAGTATAGGGGGTCGAAGCGGTGAAAAACTGTTTTTT. Translating it yields CASSIGGRSGEKLFF. The V and J genes are TRBV19 and TRBJ1-4; D is undetermined. The CDR3 is 15 amino acids. Germline V gene lookup returns CDR1 LNHDA and CDR2 SQIVND (reference sequence). Trimming shortened V by 1 base and J by 7 bases, and 13 bases separated the two germline ends. Variable domain in full (rest from reference TRBV19 and TRBJ1-4): DGGITQSPKYLFRKEGQNVTLSCEQNLNHDAMYWYRQDPGQGLRLIYYSQIVNDFQKGDIAEGYSVSREKKESFPLTVTSAQKNPTAFYLCASSIGGRSGEKLFFGSGTQLSVL.